This TCR beta chain derives from a study of cytomegalovirus exposure and HLA in healthy donors. Whole-study findings and limits: Most TCR sequences were uncommon, yet certain public TCRs appeared in many donors.

Comment on this clone: Its specificity is unknown.

PCR employed 60 Vbeta and 13 Jbeta primers. In the source study's methods: Some 11 million of the 80 million or so unique TCR beta chains counted in a later analysis were shared. Libraries were prepared by immunoSEQ multiplex PCR; TCRdb keeps only in-frame clonotypes and omits some of them. The V and J calls and clone size were taken over from that table, and D and trimming were inferred from the DNA. The data show about 61,000 clones, about 90% seen once. Trimming removed 5 bases at V and 0 bases at J, with 17 bases between. The CDR3 spans 17 residues. Germline loops: CDR1 SEHNR, CDR2 FQNEAQ (reference sequence).

The V call is TRBV7-9, the J call TRBJ2-1, with a tentative D call TRBD1 (5 bases). The TCR originated in a man under 40 in good health and CMV-seropositive. The sample comprised PBMCs. The CDR3 DNA follows: TGTGCCAGCAGCATAGAAGACAGTCACTACTCCTACAATGAGCAGTTCTTC. It translates to CASSIEDSHYSYNEQFF.